The 3 T cell receptor beta chains below all came from one sample that was sequenced in a study of breast tumors, draining lymph nodes, adjacent tissues. TCRdb analysed the multiplex PCR reads with MiXCR anew, one entry per CDR3 protein. There are about 140,000 distinct CDR3 sequences in the sample; about 30% occur only once, and 2.3% lies in the top ten. Breast cancer patients provided tissue from their axillary draining lymph nodes. Material: axillary lymph node tissue. Every receptor here comes from a female donor with breast cancer. Some clones in this sample may be carry-over from other donors' samples.

This clonotype came up a few times. The chain joins TRBV6-5 to TRBJ1-2; 8 bases are shared with TRBD1. Germline trimming cut 7 bases from V and 7 bases from J; bases unmatched to any gene: 11. Germline V lookup: CDR1 MNHEY, CDR2 SVGAGI. The CDR3 contains 14 residues. The DNA for the CDR3 is TGTGCCAGCATTACCGGGACAGGCAGGGCTGGCTACACCTTC. Translated: CASITGTGRAGYTF.

The rearrangement links TRBV2 to TRBJ1-4; unclear D gene. CDR3 length: 9 residues. V was clipped by 10 bases and J by 11 bases, with 8 bases between them. In germline, CDR1 is SNHLY, CDR2 FYNNEI. Here the CDR3 reads CATLEKLFF. CDR3 DNA: TGTGCCACCCTCGAGAAACTGTTTTTT.

This clonotype was observed at least ten times. The V and J genes are TRBV7-8 and TRBJ2-7; possible D gene TRBD2, 6 bases. Trimming took off 6 bases at V and 1 base at J, with 13 bases between the two ends. Germline CDR1 SGHVS, CDR2 FQNEAQ. This CDR3 is 14 amino acids long. This CDR3 is CASSALAGSYEQYV. In nucleotides, the CDR3 is TGTGCCAGCAGTGCACTAGCAGGGTCCTACGAGCAGTACGTC.